The present entry profiles one T cell receptor (beta chain) with its context. This sample was taken from a study of Ad26.COV2.S vaccination and SARS-CoV-2 variants. The treatment here: around 19 received Ad26.COV2.S at low or high dose, single or two shots; several received placebo; per-sample allocation not given. Sampling took place 63 days after the first vaccine or placebo injection. CDR3 size: 13 residues. Trimming left V 2 bases short and J 3 bases short, with 10 bases between. Germline CDR1 SQVTM, CDR2 ANQGSEA. Method: immunoSEQ multiplex PCR; TCRdb's copy keeps in-frame clones and lacks some. The table records 200,000 to 300,000 clones, 87% of them present only once.

The chain has TRBV29-1 and TRBJ1-2, with a tentative D call TRBD1 (5 bases). The sample here was peripheral blood, taken in a trial of Ad26.COV2.S vaccine versus placebo. This TCR was sampled from a person aged 18-65 years who received the Ad26.COV2.S COVID-19 vaccine or a placebo. The CDR3 DNA reads TGCAGCGTTGAAAGGTCACAGGACTATGGCTACACCTTC. Its protein is CSVERSQDYGYTF.